The entry below describes one T cell receptor (beta chain). The antigen this receptor binds is unknown. No base quality information exists; no much larger clone differs at one position. Donors were healthy HIV-negative adults with no recently reported acute infections or vaccinations. Every donor was a Caucasian adult residing in Nashville, Tennessee, USA. CD4+ T cells were enriched by magnetic negative selection; naive cells were then positively selected on CD45RA, and the negative fraction formed the memory subset. Blood was collected by leukapheresis, and PBMCs were isolated by Ficoll-Histopaque density gradient centrifugation and then cryopreserved in liquid nitrogen vapor phase. Purity and quantity of every magnetically sorted T cell population were checked by analytical flow cytometry. Genomic DNA was isolated from every sorted fraction and measured by UV absorbance on a Nanodrop 2000c. The record originates from a study of shared clonotypes between healthy human individuals (TCRdb year 2020). In terms of the full investigation: A few men and two women, aged 18 to 49 years, made up the cohort. For each donor, CD4 naive and CD4 memory were each run on three plates, CD8 naive on two plates, and CD8 memory on one plate. Blood TCR repertoires of roughly 5 healthy adults were deeply sequenced to estimate repertoire size and the extent of clonotype sharing between individuals. Libraries were prepared and TCR repertoires were sequenced by different laboratories using diverse techniques, in order to increase sequencing depth and limit assay-specific biases. Each donor's leukapheresis produced roughly between roughly 0.85 and 9 billion PBMCs. Paper-wide results and their limitations: Larger estimated clonotype richness was generally found for naive subsets than for memory subsets. Roughly 5.2% of naive CD4, 3.5% of naive CD8, about 2.4% of memory CD4, and about 0.4% of memory CD8 clonotypes were shared across four donors. The small number of donors limited the genetic and exposure-history diversity represented. Even with the large sequencing depth, rarefaction of the sorted-subset datasets indicated that sequencing was incomplete. Higher generation probabilities were observed for clonotypes shared by all four sorted-subset donors than for non-shared clonotypes. Pairwise subsampling led to the expectation that sequencing depth would affect the degree of clonotype sharing among donors. Sampling was limited to blood, and TCR repertoires in tissue likely differ from TCR repertoires in blood.

Using the deep immunoSEQ assay, multiplex PCR amplified TCR CDR3 regions from genomic DNA. Extracted genomic DNA from each cell subset was spread evenly across all wells of several immunoSEQ 96-well plates, with each plate serving as a replicate. For sorted subsets, roughly 200 ng of genomic DNA, equivalent to about 30,000 T cell genomes, went into each replicate PCR. Purified libraries were measured with a Qubit 3.0 fluorometer, size-checked on a Bioanalyzer 2100, and measured again with the KAPA Library Quantification kit. Every immunoSEQ 96-well plate was sequenced on a separate single-read 150-cycle Illumina NextSeq 550 flow cell. The paper's data handling went like this. Because the immunoSEQ output held only junctional sequences and lacked quality scores, the filtering could not match the filtering applied to full-length reads. To assign V/J genes and CDR3, sequences were annotated against IMGT germline references using PyIR, a Python wrapper for IgBLAST v1.9. Reads with weak V/J assignments (E-value above 1e-6), missing CDR3, stop codons, out-of-frame junctions, or ambiguous translated residues were removed. V3J clonotypes were defined by identical inferred V gene, J gene, and CDR3 amino acid sequence. Percentage overlap between repertoires was computed as shared unique clonotypes divided by the size of the smaller repertoire. Repertoire richness was assessed with RTK rarefaction, the Chao1 estimator, and Recon v2.1 estimates of unobserved clonotypes. For all TCRbeta clonotypes obtained by the gDNA method from several donors, generation probabilities were computed with OLGA. TCRdb stores this immuneACCESS table with in-frame sequences only. Part of the clones is absent; in the studies checked, under half of the shortfall reflects unresolved V genes, and no reason is known for the rest. Clone size and the V and J calls come from that table; the DNA yielded D and trimming. In all, the sample holds under 200,000 clones, and approximately 95% of those were seen once. The biggest ten clones account for about 0.067% of the sample.

Including cysteine and phenylalanine, the CDR3 has 13 amino acids. CDR3 DNA only is kept here, 39 bases in frame from base 1. The germline V gene sets CDR1 to KGHSH and CDR2 to LQKENI. At the junction V is shortened by 2 bases and J by 1 base, with 3 bases in between. The sequence derives from a woman between 25 and 40 years old in good health. The chain uses TRBV18 and TRBJ1-5; no D gene call is confident. The sample consisted of naive CD4+ T cells sorted from blood. The cell subset or site label of this sample denotes: CD45RA+ positively selected. CDR3 sequence: CASSPESNQPQHF. The nucleotide sequence is given as TGTGCCAGCTCACCAGAGAGCAATCAGCCCCAGCATTTT.